What follows are 20 T cell receptor beta chains derived from one specimen sequenced in a study of control samples from healthy donors and cancer patients. The table came from immunoSEQ multiplex PCR; TCRdb's copy has only in-frame clones and leaves some out. The sample lists tens of thousands of clones; roughly nine tenths were seen once. The sample taken for sequencing was blood. The origin of the receptors is a man in his fifties in good health.

The chain combines TRBV9 with TRBJ1-1, with D hard to call. The V gene lost 0 bases and the J gene lost 8 bases, with 14 bases spanning the gap. In germline, CDR1 is SGDLS, CDR2 YYNGEE. The CDR3 totals 14 residues. The CDR3 sequence: CASSVAAGNREAFF. The DNA for the CDR3 is TGTGCCAGCAGCGTAGCCGCGGGGAATAGGGAAGCTTTCTTT.

V and J are TRBV27 and TRBJ2-7, with D hard to call. The CDR3 extends over 16 amino acids. CDR1 and CDR2 (germline): MNHEY, SMNVEV (reference sequence). The V end lost 6 bases, the J end lost 4 bases, and 22 bases lay between the germline ends. This CDR3 reads CASSPSTGDFGYEQYF. CDR3 in DNA: TGTGCCAGCAGCCCGTCGACTGGGGATTTTGGGTACGAGCAGTACTTC.

The V call is TRBV21-1, the J call TRBJ1-5. TRBV21-1 is termed a pseudogene. The CDR3 is 15 amino acids. CDR3 sequence (DNA): TGTGCCAGCAGCCACGGGGGCTTGAGCAATCAGCCCCAGCATTTT. Translated: CASSHGGLSNQPQHF.

The chain carries TRBV24-1 and TRBJ2-3; unclear D gene. The V end was cut by 4 bases, the J end by 2 bases, with 6 bases between. CDR3 length equals 13 residues. Germline CDR1 is KGHDR and CDR2 is SFDVKD. This CDR3 is CATSELYTDTQYF. CDR3 bases: TGTGCCACCAGTGAACTATACACAGATACGCAGTATTTT.

This rearrangement joins TRBV7-2 to TRBJ2-2; D may correspond to TRBD1 or TRBD2 (5 bases each). From germline, CDR1 is SGHTA and CDR2 FQGNSA. CDR3 size: 15 residues. Trimming left V 5 bases short and J 1 base short, with 11 bases between. CDR3 loop: CASSRTGGNTGELFF. The DNA of the CDR3 is TGTGCCAGCAGCAGGACTGGGGGGAACACCGGGGAGCTGTTTTTT.

In its sample, this clone was seen many times. The chain recombines TRBV5-1 with TRBJ1-2; D not resolved. This CDR3 has 12 amino acids. In germline, CDR1 is SGHRS, CDR2 YFSETQ. V was clipped by 0 bases and J by 4 bases, with 4 bases between them. CDR3 protein: CASSLASYGYTF. The DNA of the CDR3 is TGCGCCAGCAGCTTGGCAAGCTATGGCTACACCTTC. Looking up the rest from reference TRBV5-1 and TRBJ1-2 gives the full variable domain: KAGVTQTPRYLIKTRGQQVTLSCSPISGHRSVSWYQQTPGQGLQFLFEYFSETQRNKGNFPGRFSGRQFSNSRSEMNVSTLELGDSALYLCASSLASYGYTFGSGTRLTVV.

The chain joins TRBV2 to TRBJ2-2, with 8 bases lining up with TRBD1. The junction had 1 base not matched to a gene; V was cut back by 3 bases and J by 1 base. Per the germline V gene, CDR1 is SNHLY and CDR2 is FYNNEI. The CDR3 sequence is 15 residues long. The CDR3 DNA sequence: TGTGCCAGCAGTGAGGGGACAGGGAACACCGGGGAGCTGTTTTTT. Amino acid sequence: CASSEGTGNTGELFF. The full variable domain, in which reference TRBV2 and TRBJ2-2 provide the parts outside the CDR3, is EPEVTQTPSHQVTQMGQEVILRCVPISNHLYFYWYRQILGQKVEFLVSFYNNEISEKSEIFDDQFSVERPDGSNFTLKIRSTKLEDSAMYFCASSEGTGNTGELFFGEGSRLTVL.

The genes are TRBV12-5 and TRBJ2-5; 8 bases are shared with TRBD2. The germline gives CDR1 LGHNT, CDR2 FRNRAP. CDR3 length equals 15 residues. The junction had 5 bases not matched to a gene; V was cut back by 0 bases and J by 5 bases. The CDR3 region is CASGLVPGGYETQYF. The CDR3 region has the DNA TGTGCTAGTGGTTTGGTACCGGGAGGGTACGAGACCCAGTACTTC.

The V gene is TRBV7-8, the J gene TRBJ2-7, with D perhaps TRBD1 (5 bases). V lost 5 bases to trimming and J lost 5 bases, with 7 bases between them. Germline V gives CDR1 SGHVS, CDR2 FQNEAQ. The CDR3 length is 11 residues. The CDR3 spells CASSQGHEQYF. The CDR3 DNA reads TGTGCCAGCAGCCAGGGCCACGAGCAGTACTTC.

The chain uses TRBV12-3 or TRBV12-4 and TRBJ1-1; D uncertain. V gave up 3 bases and J gave up 0 bases, with 5 bases separating them. This CDR3 spans 13 amino acids. CDR3 sequence: CASSLQLNTEAFF. DNA of the CDR3: TGTGCCAGCAGTTTGCAGTTGAACACTGAAGCTTTCTTT.

V gene TRBV12-3 or TRBV12-4 combines with J gene TRBJ1-1; 8 bases align to TRBD1. The CDR3 has 12 residues. J gave up 9 bases and V 4 bases, and 4 bases lay outside the gene matches. The CDR3 DNA is TGTGCCAGCAGTTCCCGGACAGGGAAAGCTTTCTTT. This gives the protein CASSSRTGKAFF.

This clone turned up a few times. A junction boundary mismatches the germline segment, possibly from a read error. As DNA, the CDR3 is TGTGCCAGCAGCGCTCTGTATACTTCACCCCTCCACTTT. It encodes CASSALYTSPLHF. V gene TRBV9 combines with J gene TRBJ1-6; D gene ambiguous. This CDR3 spans 13 amino acids. Germline CDR1 reads SGDLS; CDR2 reads YYNGEE. Complete variable domain (other parts from reference TRBV9 and TRBJ1-6): DSGVTQTPKHLITATGQRVTLRCSPRSGDLSVYWYQQSLDQGLQFLIQYYNGEERAKGNILERFSAQQFPDLHSELNLSSLELGDSALYFCASSALYTSPLHFGNGTRLTVT.

This chain uses TRBV6-2 or TRBV6-3 with TRBJ1-5; 9 bases map to TRBD1. Unmatched junction bases numbered 14, after V lost 2 bases and J lost 3 bases. The V gene's germline CDR1 is MNHEY and CDR2 SVGEGT. The CDR3 is made up of 19 amino acids. As DNA, the CDR3 is TGTGCCAGCAGTTACGATCCCTACCTGGACAGGGGAGTCAATCAGCCCCAGCATTTT. Protein sequence: CASSYDPYLDRGVNQPQHF.

This clone was found a few times. The chain is built from TRBV7-2 and TRBJ2-2; no clear D. V was cut by 5 bases and J by 0 bases, with 7 bases left in between. Germline V gives CDR1 SGHTA, CDR2 FQGNSA. The CDR3 extends over 14 amino acids. In DNA, the CDR3 is TGTGCCAGCAGCCCCGCCCCGAACACCGGGGAGCTGTTTTTT. Amino acid sequence: CASSPAPNTGELFF.

The rearrangement links TRBV7-2 to TRBJ1-6; 7 bases agree with TRBD1. The CDR3 has 15 amino acids. The germline V gene has CDR1 SGHTA and CDR2 FQGNSA. With V trimmed by 5 bases and J by 7 bases, 8 bases remained unmatched. Here the CDR3 DNA reads TGTGCCAGCAGCCCAATACAGGGGAGGAATTCACCCCTCCACTTT. Residues: CASSPIQGRNSPLHF.

This clone is a singleton in its sample. The gene calls are TRBV6-2 or TRBV6-3 and TRBJ1-5; the D gene is possibly TRBD1 (6 bases). Germline V CDR1 and CDR2: MNHEY, SVGEGT. CDR3 length: 13 amino acids. Trimming cost V 2 bases and J 4 bases, with 6 bases left between them. The CDR3 region has the DNA TGTGCCAGCAGTTACAGGGGGAATCAGCCCCAGCATTTT. It is translated as CASSYRGNQPQHF.

J is TRBJ1-5 and V is TRBV6-2 or TRBV6-3; D is possibly TRBD1 (6 bases). CDR3 length: 15 residues. The V gene's germline CDR1 is MNHEY and CDR2 SVGEGT. V lost 4 bases to trimming and J lost 5 bases, with 15 bases between them. CDR3 protein: CASSSGDRWYQPQHF. The DNA for the CDR3 is TGTGCCAGCAGTTCAGGGGATCGTTGGTATCAGCCCCAGCATTTT.

CDR3 sequence: CASSLAVTGGFDTQYF. The CDR3 DNA is TGTGCCAGCAGCTTAGCCGTGACAGGGGGCTTCGATACGCAGTATTTT. The chain joins TRBV7-2 to TRBJ2-3; 10 nucleotides align to TRBD1. The germline V gene has CDR1 SGHTA and CDR2 FQGNSA. Germline trimming cut 0 bases from V and 6 bases from J; bases unmatched to any gene: 6. The CDR3 covers 16 residues.

This clone was seen only once. V usage is TRBV6-1 and J usage is TRBJ1-4; TRBD1 is a possible D gene (5 bases). The CDR3 loop spans 15 amino acids. Germline values: CDR1 MNHNS, CDR2 SASEGT. V shed 2 bases and J shed 9 bases, with 16 bases lying between them. DNA for the CDR3: TGTGCCAGCAGTGAAACGGCCAGGGATTTGCAAAAACTGTTTTTT. It yields the protein CASSETARDLQKLFF.

The J gene is TRBJ1-1, the V gene TRBV7-9; D remains unclear. This CDR3 region has 14 residues. Trimming pared 1 base from V and 1 base from J, leaving 7 bases between. Germline assignment: CDR1 SEHNR and CDR2 FQNEAQ (reference sequence). CDR3 coding DNA: TGTGCCAGCAGCTTAGGAGGGCGGAACACTGAAGCTTTCTTT. Residues: CASSLGGRNTEAFF.